Below are 24 T cell receptor beta chains sequenced from a single sample in a study of Graves' ophthalmopathy and Graves' hyperthyroidism. Amplified material comprised TCR beta CDR3 regions derived from RNA transcripts. HTBI-primed first-round RT-PCR preceded second-round multiplex PCR. TCRdb used MiXCR to reprocess the multiplex PCR reads, holding one entry per CDR3 protein. The sample has hundreds of thousands of distinct CDR3 sequences, 20% to 25% seen once. The specimen was peripheral blood. The receptors derive from a woman aged 18-29 years with stable Graves' hyperthyroidism. Some clones in this sample may be carry-over from other donors' samples.

This clonotype was seen many times. The rearrangement links TRBV20-1 to TRBJ2-7, with 7 positions matching TRBD1. Unmatched junction bases numbered 4, after V lost 5 bases and J lost 0 bases. This CDR3 is built from 13 residues. Germline V gives CDR1 DFQATT, CDR2 SNEGSKA (reference sequence). Here the CDR3 reads CSARRQGSYEQYF. CDR3 bases: TGCAGTGCTCGAAGACAGGGCTCCTACGAGCAGTACTTC.

This clonotype came up many times. J is TRBJ1-6 and V is TRBV7-8, with D possibly being TRBD1 (5 bases). V lost 4 bases and J lost 8, with 24 bases in between. Germline values: CDR1 SGHVS, CDR2 FQNEAQ. The CDR3 runs to 18 residues. The DNA for the CDR3 is TGTGCCAGCAGCTCTGGATGGGGACCCAGGGCAACGGATTCACCCCTCCACTTT. It encodes CASSSGWGPRATDSPLHF.

This clonotype was found a few times. V and J are TRBV6-2 or TRBV6-3 and TRBJ1-1, with TRBD1 identical over 7 bases. Germline V lookup: CDR1 MNHEY, CDR2 SVGEGT. V shed 5 bases and J 7 bases; nucleotides not matched to a gene: 4. The CDR3 sequence is 12 residues long. CDR3 sequence (DNA): TGTGCCAGCAGTACAGGGGTAGGTGAAGCTTTCTTT. Encoded protein: CASSTGVGEAFF.

This clonotype was counted many times. V usage is TRBV12-3 or TRBV12-4 and J usage is TRBJ1-2; 9 bases line up with TRBD1. After removal of 6 bases from V and 8 bases from J, the junction contained 7 bases not matched to a gene. The CDR3 runs to 13 residues. The CDR3 DNA reads TGTGCCAGCAGCCCCACGGGACAGGGCGGCTACACCTTC. This encodes CASSPTGQGGYTF.

This clonotype was detected ten times or more. The chain employs TRBV27 and TRBJ1-6; D unclear. This CDR3 region has 15 residues. V was pared by 0 bases and J by 6 bases, with 9 bases between. Germline lookup yields CDR1 MNHEY and CDR2 SMNVEV (reference sequence). This CDR3 reads CASSLSLGFNSPLHF. DNA of the CDR3: TGTGCCAGCAGTTTATCGCTGGGATTTAATTCACCCCTCCACTTT.

The rearrangement uses TRBV27 and TRBJ2-7, with D possibly TRBD2 on 6 matching bases. There are 14 residues in the CDR3. Germline CDR1 reads MNHEY; CDR2 reads SMNVEV (reference sequence). V was cut by 5 bases and J by 3 bases, with 14 bases left in between. The chain's CDR3 is CASSTRGFVYEQYF. CDR3 nucleotides: TGTGCCAGCAGTACCCGGGGGTTTGTCTACGAGCAGTACTTC.

This clonotype has a count of ten or more. The chain has TRBV9 and TRBJ2-7; D possibly uses TRBD1 or TRBD2 (7 bases each). V lost 4 bases and J 3 bases, leaving 17 bases between the germline ends. The CDR3 loop spans 15 amino acids. The germline CDR1 and CDR2 sequences are SGDLS and YYNGEE. CDR3 residues: CASSFGGGQIYEQYF. The CDR3 bases are TGTGCCAGCAGCTTTGGGGGGGGACAGATCTACGAGCAGTACTTC. Combining the CDR3 with reference TRBV9 and TRBJ2-7 gives the whole variable domain DSGVTQTPKHLITATGQRVTLRCSPRSGDLSVYWYQQSLDQGLQFLIQYYNGEERAKGNILERFSAQQFPDLHSELNLSSLELGDSALYFCASSFGGGQIYEQYFGPGTRLTVT.

This clonotype has ten or more counts. The chain combines TRBV6-1 with TRBJ1-1; D uncertain. The CDR3 sequence is 14 residues long. CDR1 is MNHNS and CDR2 is SASEGT in the germline V gene. V gave up 10 bases and J gave up 1 base, with 16 bases separating them. CDR3 sequence (DNA): TGTGCCACCTCGGTATGGACTGCGAACACTGAAGCTTTCTTT. Translated, it gives CATSVWTANTEAFF.

This clonotype has at least ten counts. V and J are TRBV29-1 and TRBJ1-1; D remains unclear. The CDR3 sequence is 11 residues long. The V gene lost 4 bases and the J gene lost 2 bases, with 5 bases spanning the gap. Germline values: CDR1 SQVTM, CDR2 ANQGSEA. CDR3: CSVVRNTEAFF. The CDR3 DNA reads TGCAGCGTTGTCAGAAACACTGAAGCTTTCTTT. Full variable domain (rest looked up from reference TRBV29-1 and TRBJ1-1): SAVISQKPSRDICQRGTSLTIQCQVDSQVTMMFWYRQQPGQSLTLIATANQGSEATYESGFVIDKFPISRPNLTFSTLTVSNMSPEDSSIYLCSVVRNTEAFFGQGTRLTVV.

Here the CDR3 reads CASSQDLGTQYF. Here the CDR3 DNA reads TGTGCCAGCAGCCAAGATTTGGGGACCCAGTACTTC. The chain recombines TRBV4-2 with TRBJ2-5; no reliable D call. The V end lost 0 bases, the J end lost 7 bases, and 6 bases lay between the germline ends. This CDR3 is built from 12 residues. Germline V gene sequence: CDR1 LGHNA, CDR2 YNFKEQ.

Turning to this clonotype: A read error is possible here, since a much larger clone lies one base away. V gene TRBV5-1 combines with J gene TRBJ2-7, with D perhaps TRBD2 (6 bases). The CDR3 extends over 15 amino acids. CDR1 and CDR2 (germline): SGHRS, YFSETQ. The CDR3 reads CASSRRRTTDYEHYF. The CDR3 DNA is TGCGCCAGCAGCCGCCGCCGGACTACCGACTACGAGCACTACTTC.

The sample holds many counts of this clonotype. The rearrangement joins TRBV6-1 to TRBJ1-5; D not certain. Germline values: CDR1 MNHNS, CDR2 SASEGT. The CDR3 covers 12 residues. The V gene lost 8 bases and the J gene lost 7 bases, with 12 bases spanning the gap. The CDR3 DNA is TGTGCCAGCCTTTCGGCGGGACAGCCCCAGCATTTT. It encodes CASLSAGQPQHF.

This clonotype has just a few counts. Here the CDR3 omits its conserved ending phenylalanine or tryptophan, so a read error is the likely source. No DNA is shown, since the ends of the CDR3 on it are uncertain; the CDR3 is the one TCRdb lists. The chain carries TRBV6-1 and TRBJ1-1. The CDR3 contains 13 residues when both ends are counted. In germline, CDR1 is MNHNS, CDR2 SASEGT. The CDR3 is CASSVHGNTEACY.

This chain connects TRBV20-1 to TRBJ1-1, with 8 bases lining up with TRBD1. Germline CDR1 and CDR2: DFQATT and SNEGSKA (reference sequence). The V segment lost 4 bases and the J segment 5 bases; nucleotides outside the gene matches: 6. The CDR3 spans 13 residues. CDR3 DNA sequence: TGCAGTGCTAAGACAGGGGTGGGGACTGAAGCTTTCTTT. Protein product: CSAKTGVGTEAFF.

The table lists this clonotype with many counts. The chain combines TRBV6-5 with TRBJ1-2, with D unresolved. Germline values: CDR1 MNHEY, CDR2 SVGAGI. The CDR3 is 14 residues long. Trimming shortened V by 0 bases and J by 7 bases, and 12 bases separated the two germline ends. The CDR3 region has the DNA TGTGCCAGCAGTTACTCCAGCATAGGTAGTGGCTACACCTTC. Translated: CASSYSSIGSGYTF.

This clonotype was seen repeatedly, ten times or more. V usage is TRBV20-1 and J usage is TRBJ2-7, with D tentatively TRBD1 or TRBD2 (6 bases each). Trimming shortened V by 5 bases and J by 1 base, and 21 bases separated the two germline ends. The CDR3 runs to 16 residues. Germline V gene sequence: CDR1 DFQATT, CDR2 SNEGSKA (reference sequence). The CDR3 sequence is CSAPPSGARLSYEQYF. The CDR3 DNA reads TGCAGTGCTCCCCCGTCGGGGGCGCGGTTATCCTACGAGCAGTACTTC.

The table lists this clonotype with many counts. The chain links TRBV12-3 or TRBV12-4 to TRBJ2-5; D is unclear. This CDR3 comprises 13 residues. V lost 2 bases and J lost 2, with 6 bases in between. The CDR3 coding sequence is TGTGCCAGCAGTTTACTGCAGCAAGAGACCCAGTACTTC. Translating gives CASSLLQQETQYF.

CDR3 sequence reads: CASSLLAGGGFGDEQFF. The CDR3, as DNA: TGTGCCAGCAGCCTACTAGCGGGGGGGGGCTTTGGCGATGAGCAGTTCTTC. V and J are TRBV2 and TRBJ2-1; 13 bases fit TRBD2. Trimming took 6 bases from V and 8 from J; bases not matched to a gene: 13. Germline CDR1 SNHLY, CDR2 FYNNEI. This CDR3 comprises 17 residues.

This clonotype was observed a few times. The rearrangement uses TRBV12-3 or TRBV12-4 and TRBJ1-5; tentatively, D is TRBD1 (5 bases). The CDR3 consists of 15 residues. With 3 bases removed from V and 7 bases from J, the gap between germline ends came to 16 bases. Written as DNA, the CDR3 is TGTGCCAGCAGTTTGACGGACGGGGCTGAGCAGCCCCAGCATTTT. This codes for CASSLTDGAEQPQHF.

This clonotype was counted only a few times. The chain carries TRBV5-1 and TRBJ2-7, with a possible D match to TRBD1 (6 bases). The CDR3 spans 17 residues. Looked up from germline, CDR1 is SGHRS and CDR2 is YFSETQ. Trimming cost V 2 bases and J 4 bases, with 22 bases left between them. The CDR3 nucleotides are TGCGCCAGCAGCTTTATGGTTCCGGCAGGGGCTCTTTACGAGCAGTACTTC. Encoded protein: CASSFMVPAGALYEQYF.

Ten or more counts support this clonotype. This chain connects TRBV6-5 to TRBJ1-6; D might be TRBD1 (5 bases). The germline V and J ends were trimmed by 5 bases and 5 bases, with 10 bases remaining between them. The CDR3 length is 14 residues. The germline V gene has CDR1 MNHEY and CDR2 SVGAGI. CDR3 DNA: TGTGCCAGCAGTCGGGGGTTACATAATTCACCCCTCCACTTT. This translates into CASSRGLHNSPLHF.

This clonotype was detected many times. This chain links TRBV7-2 with TRBJ2-5; D is ambiguous. Trimming shortened V by 2 bases and J by 1 base, and 14 bases separated the two germline ends. Germline CDR1 SGHTA, CDR2 FQGNSA. CDR3 length: 16 residues. CDR3 DNA sequence: TGTGCCAGCAGCTTAAGAAGGAGCGAAATCCAAGAGACCCAGTACTTC. Translation gives CASSLRRSEIQETQYF.

This clonotype occurred many times. The CDR3 reads CASSYTGGFGEAFF. The CDR3 region has the DNA TGTGCCAGCAGTTACACAGGGGGCTTCGGGGAAGCTTTCTTT. This chain joins TRBV6-5 and TRBJ1-1, with 9 positions matching TRBD1. The CDR3 runs 14 residues. After removal of 2 bases from V and 8 bases from J, the junction contained 6 bases not matched to a gene. The germline CDR1 and CDR2 sequences are MNHEY and SVGAGI.

The sample holds many counts of this clonotype. The chain has TRBV28 and TRBJ2-5; D is tentatively TRBD1 or TRBD2 (5 bases each). CDR1 and CDR2 (germline): MDHEN, SYDVKM. V was pared by 5 bases and J by 2 bases, with 15 bases between. The length of the CDR3 is 15 residues. The CDR3 nucleotides read TGTGCCAGCAGTACCCCCGGGGCGTCGCAAGAGACCCAGTACTTC. It specifies CASSTPGASQETQYF.